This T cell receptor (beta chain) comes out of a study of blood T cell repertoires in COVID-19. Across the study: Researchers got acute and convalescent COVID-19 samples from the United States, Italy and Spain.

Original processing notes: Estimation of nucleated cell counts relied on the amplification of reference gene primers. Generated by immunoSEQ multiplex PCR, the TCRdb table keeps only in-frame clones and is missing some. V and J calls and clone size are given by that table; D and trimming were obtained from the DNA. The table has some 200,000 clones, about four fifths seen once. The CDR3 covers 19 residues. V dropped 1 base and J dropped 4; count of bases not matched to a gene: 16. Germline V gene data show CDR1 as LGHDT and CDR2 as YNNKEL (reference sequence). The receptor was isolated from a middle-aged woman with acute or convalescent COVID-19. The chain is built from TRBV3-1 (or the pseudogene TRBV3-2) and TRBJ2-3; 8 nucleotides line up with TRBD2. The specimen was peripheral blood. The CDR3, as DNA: TGTGCCAGCAGCCAAGTTCTACCATTTTCAGCGGGAGCCGCAGATACGCAGTATTTT. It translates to CASSQVLPFSAGAADTQYF.